Shown below are 27 T cell receptor beta chains from a single sample sequenced in a study of technical replicates of blood from a handful of donors. The method was immunoSEQ multiplex PCR; TCRdb's version includes in-frame clones alone and lacks a portion of them. There are about 59,000 clones in the sample; roughly 97% occur only once, and approximately 0.21% lies in the top ten. Sequences were obtained from T cells isolated from PBMCs. Source of these receptors: a human donor in good health.

The chain employs TRBV30 and TRBJ1-5; possibly TRBD1 for D (5 bases). V lost 3 bases and J 2 bases, leaving 8 bases between the germline ends. Germline CDR1 and CDR2: GTSNPN and SVGIG (reference sequence). This CDR3 is built from 13 residues. The CDR3 spells CAWSLGGNQPQHF. As DNA, the CDR3 is TGTGCCTGGAGCCTAGGGGGCAATCAGCCCCAGCATTTT.

CDR3 DNA: TGTGCCAGCTCACCAGAGGAGTCCACTGAAGCTTTCTTT. Residues: CASSPEESTEAFF. The V call is TRBV18, the J call TRBJ1-1; the D is unclear. Per the germline V gene, CDR1 is KGHSH and CDR2 is LQKENI. The germline V and J ends were trimmed by 2 bases and 4 bases, with 8 bases remaining between them. This CDR3 has 13 residues.

The rearrangement links TRBV5-8 to TRBJ2-5, with D perhaps matching TRBD2 (5 bases). Germline loops: CDR1 SGHTS, CDR2 YDEGEE. The CDR3 has 16 amino acids. With 4 bases removed from V and 5 bases from J, the gap between germline ends came to 21 bases. The CDR3 loop reads CASSPTGLLRRETQYF. The CDR3 nucleotides read TGTGCCAGCAGCCCTACGGGCCTTTTACGGAGGGAGACCCAGTACTTC. The full variable domain, rest sourced from reference TRBV5-8 and TRBJ2-5, is EAGVTQSPTHLIKTRGQQATLRCSPISGHTSVYWYQQALGLGLQFLLWYDEGEERNRGNFPPRFSGRQFPNYSSELNVNALELEDSALYLCASSPTGLLRRETQYFGPGTRLLVL.

The chain employs TRBV5-6 and TRBJ2-3; D is perhaps TRBD1 (5 bases). CDR1 is SGHDT and CDR2 is YYEEEE in the germline V gene. The CDR3 runs 14 residues. V gave up 3 bases and J gave up 5 bases, with 13 bases separating them. CDR3 region: CASSSGPGKDTQYF. The CDR3 bases are TGTGCCAGCAGCTCGGGCCCAGGGAAAGATACGCAGTATTTT.

The chain is built from TRBV11-3 and TRBJ2-5; D is uncertain. There are 14 residues in the CDR3. Trimming left V 1 base short and J 2 bases short, with 8 bases between. CDR1 and CDR2 (germline): SGHNT, YENEEA. CDR3 coding DNA: TGTGCCAGCAGCTTAGGGGCAGTTCAAGAGACCCAGTACTTC. It codes for CASSLGAVQETQYF.

The genes are TRBV9 and TRBJ2-1, with 14 bases that match TRBD2. J was trimmed by 7 bases and V by 4 bases; bases with no gene match: 4. Germline V gives CDR1 SGDLS, CDR2 YYNGEE. There are 15 residues in the CDR3. The CDR3 region is CASSIGTSGSNEQFF. CDR3 nucleotides: TGTGCCAGCAGCATTGGGACTAGCGGGAGTAATGAGCAGTTCTTC.

CDR3 sequence: CASSFGQDSSYEQYF. The CDR3 coding sequence is TGTGCCAGCAGCTTCGGCCAGGATAGCTCCTACGAGCAGTACTTC. This sequence joins TRBV7-6 and TRBJ2-7, with D unresolved. Between the trimmed V and J ends, which lost 3 bases and 0 bases, there was a span of 12 bases. The germline gives CDR1 SGHVS, CDR2 FNYEAQ. The CDR3 spans 15 residues.

This chain links TRBV5-6 with TRBJ1-5; TRBD1 matches at 7 bases. The V segment lost 4 bases and the J segment 3 bases; nucleotides outside the gene matches: 7. Looked up from germline, CDR1 is SGHDT and CDR2 is YYEEEE. The CDR3 runs to 15 residues. The CDR3 protein is CASSTGQFFNQPQHF. In DNA form, the CDR3 reads TGTGCCAGCAGCACGGGACAGTTCTTCAATCAGCCCCAGCATTTT.

Only a few counts were recorded for this clone. The chain joins TRBV19 to TRBJ1-2, with 10 bases aligning to TRBD1. The CDR3 consists of 14 residues. Germline V gene data show CDR1 as LNHDA and CDR2 as SQIVND (reference sequence). J was trimmed by 4 bases and V by 10 bases; bases with no gene match: 9. The CDR3 here is CATTSGTGAYGYTF. The CDR3 bases are TGTGCCACAACATCGGGGACAGGGGCCTATGGCTACACCTTC.

The J gene is TRBJ1-2, the V gene TRBV5-1; D not certain. This CDR3 has 12 amino acids. The V and J ends lost 0 bases and 6 bases respectively, with 6 bases between them. Germline CDR1 reads SGHRS; CDR2 reads YFSETQ. Here the CDR3 reads CASSLARDGYTF. DNA for the CDR3: TGCGCCAGCAGCTTGGCACGGGATGGCTACACCTTC.

This sequence joins TRBV4-1 and TRBJ2-7, with 7 bases fitting TRBD1. Germline V CDR1 and CDR2: MGHRA, YSYEKL. The V gene end was trimmed by 1 base and the J gene end by 4 bases; junction bases not matched to a gene: 10. CDR3 size: 16 residues. CDR3 sequence (DNA): TGCGCCAGCAGCCAAGGCTTGTCGGGGACAGAATACGAGCAGTACTTC. This sequence encodes CASSQGLSGTEYEQYF.

This sequence joins TRBV20-1 and TRBJ2-7; a possible D gene is TRBD2 (5 bases). Germline values: CDR1 DFQATT, CDR2 SNEGSKA (reference sequence). This CDR3 has 11 amino acids. The V gene lost 6 bases and the J gene lost 2 bases, with 8 bases spanning the gap. In nucleotides, the CDR3 is TGCAGTGCCCAACTAGCCTACGAGCAGTACTTC. It is translated as CSAQLAYEQYF.

The V call is TRBV19, the J call TRBJ1-2; TRBD1 aligns across 9 bases. CDR1 is LNHDA and CDR2 is SQIVND in the germline V gene (reference sequence). This CDR3 comprises 16 residues. The trim removed 4 bases at V and 0 bases at J, leaving 6 bases unmatched. CDR3 DNA: TGTGCCAGTAGTACACAGGGGGCACAAGCTAACTATGGCTACACCTTC. It specifies CASSTQGAQANYGYTF.

The rearrangement uses TRBV6-6 and TRBJ2-5; 8 bases match TRBD1. Trimming took 5 bases from V and 4 from J; bases not matched to a gene: 3. This CDR3 region has 13 residues. CDR1 and CDR2 (germline): MNHNY, SVGAGI (reference sequence). The CDR3 spells CASSPGGRETQYF. The CDR3 nucleotides are TGTGCCAGCAGTCCAGGGGGCAGAGAGACCCAGTACTTC.

The V gene is TRBV4-1, the J gene TRBJ2-7; D remains ambiguous. Germline lookup yields CDR1 MGHRA and CDR2 YSYEKL. The CDR3 extends over 14 amino acids. Trimming pared 1 base from V and 0 bases from J, leaving 7 bases between. The CDR3 DNA sequence: TGCGCCAGCAGCCAAGTTGTAAACTCCTACGAGCAGTACTTC. Its translation: CASSQVVNSYEQYF.

The chain has TRBV11-3 and TRBJ2-3; tentative D call: TRBD1 (6 bases). The CDR3 consists of 15 residues. CDR1 and CDR2 (germline): SGHNT, YENEEA. The ends were cut back, 8 bases at V and 2 bases at J, with 17 bases in the middle. The CDR3 sequence: CASGNEGVITDTQYF. In DNA form, the CDR3 reads TGTGCCAGCGGCAATGAGGGGGTAATCACAGATACGCAGTATTTT.

The chain uses TRBV7-9 and TRBJ2-2; D is perhaps TRBD1 (6 bases). Germline CDR1 SEHNR, CDR2 FQNEAQ (reference sequence). V dropped 2 bases and J dropped 4 bases, with 11 bases sitting between them. The CDR3 has 15 residues. Written as DNA, the CDR3 is TGTGCCAGCAGCTTAATTACAGGGCCCACCGGGGAGCTGTTTTTT. This translates into CASSLITGPTGELFF. Supplemented by reference TRBV7-9 and TRBJ2-2, the full variable domain reads DTGVSQNPRHKITKRGQNVTFRCDPISEHNRLYWYRQTLGQGPEFLTYFQNEAQLEKSRLLSDRFSAERPKGSFSTLEIQRTEQGDSAMYLCASSLITGPTGELFFGEGSRLTVL.

The rearrangement links TRBV6-5 to TRBJ2-7, with D possibly TRBD1 on 5 matching bases. This CDR3 spans 15 amino acids. Germline CDR1 MNHEY, CDR2 SVGAGI. The germline V and J ends were trimmed by 6 bases and 4 bases, with 19 bases remaining between them. The chain's CDR3 is CASRKITGNGYEQYF. The DNA of the CDR3 is TGTGCCAGCAGAAAGATCACAGGAAATGGGTACGAGCAGTACTTC.

This chain connects TRBV7-9 to TRBJ2-2; 7 bases are a match to TRBD2. This CDR3 is built from 17 residues. CDR1 is SEHNR and CDR2 is FQNEAQ in the germline V gene (reference sequence). The V gene end was trimmed by 7 bases and the J gene end by 2 bases; junction bases not matched to a gene: 13. CDR3 in amino acids: CASTLDLAAINTGELFF. The DNA of the CDR3 is TGTGCCAGCACTCTTGACCTAGCGGCCATAAACACCGGGGAGCTGTTTTTT.

This chain joins TRBV2 and TRBJ1-1; D is possibly TRBD1 (6 bases). CDR1 SNHLY and CDR2 FYNNEI come from the germline V gene. The CDR3 is 13 residues long. V lost 4 bases to trimming and J lost 11 bases, with 17 bases between them. As DNA, the CDR3 is TGTGCCAGCAGTGCGACTCAGGGGCGCGGGGCTTTCTTT. It codes for CASSATQGRGAFF.

The chain recombines TRBV28 with TRBJ2-1, with 8 bases fitting TRBD2. J gave up 7 bases and V 4 bases, and 6 bases lay outside the gene matches. The CDR3 length is 14 residues. CDR1 is MDHEN, CDR2 SYDVKM, per germline. In nucleotides, the CDR3 is TGTGCCAGCAGTTCGGGAGGGCCTCGGAATGAGCAGTTCTTC. Translation: CASSSGGPRNEQFF.

Sample share makes this clone medium-sized. The chain employs TRBV5-6 and TRBJ2-3; 13 nucleotides align to TRBD2. The germline gives CDR1 SGHDT, CDR2 YYEEEE. J was trimmed by 8 bases and V by 4 bases; bases with no gene match: 7. The CDR3 sequence is 15 residues long. The CDR3 here is CASSALAGGLGTQYF. Here the CDR3 DNA reads TGTGCCAGCAGCGCACTAGCGGGGGGGCTAGGTACGCAGTATTTT.

This chain joins TRBV6-5 and TRBJ2-7; 10 bases fit TRBD2. J lost 0 bases, V lost 2 bases, and 1 base had no gene match. This CDR3 has 15 residues. CDR1 and CDR2 (germline): MNHEY, SVGAGI. The CDR3 region is CASSYASGSSYEQYF. CDR3 nucleotides: TGTGCCAGCAGTTACGCTAGCGGGAGCTCCTACGAGCAGTACTTC.

The V and J genes are TRBV29-1 and TRBJ2-5, with 7 bases matching TRBD1. Germline V lookup: CDR1 SQVTM, CDR2 ANQGSEA. The length of the CDR3 is 15 residues. J lost 5 bases, V lost 4 bases, and 13 bases had no gene match. In DNA form, the CDR3 reads TGCAGCGTTGTTGAGACAGGGTATGTTTGGGAGACCCAGTACTTC. This translates into CSVVETGYVWETQYF.

The chain carries TRBV10-1 and TRBJ1-4, with 7 nucleotides matching TRBD1. Losses at the gene ends were 2 bases for V and 6 bases for J; bases not matched to a gene: 3. Germline CDR1 reads WNHNN; CDR2 reads SYGVQD (reference sequence). The CDR3 covers 14 residues. CDR3 region: CASSEPGTDEKLFF. In DNA form, the CDR3 reads TGCGCCAGCAGTGAGCCCGGGACAGATGAAAAACTGTTTTTT.

The count of this clone is one. The chain uses TRBV2 and TRBJ2-1, with TRBD2 matching over 7 bases. Trimming removed 11 bases from V and 4 bases from J; junction bases left unmatched: 11. The CDR3 runs 14 residues. Looked up from germline, CDR1 is SNHLY and CDR2 is FYNNEI. This CDR3 reads CASSGQRGYNEQFF. The CDR3 DNA follows: TGTGCCTCCTCCGGCCAGCGGGGTTACAATGAGCAGTTCTTC.

This clone was detected once. The rearrangement joins TRBV27 to TRBJ2-7, with D possibly matching TRBD1 (6 bases). This CDR3 comprises 15 residues. Germline-derived CDR1 and CDR2 are MNHEY and SMNVEV (reference sequence). Trimming took off 0 bases at V and 0 bases at J, with 9 bases between the two ends. CDR3 nucleotides: TGTGCCAGCAGTTTATCACCCAGGGGCTCCTACGAGCAGTACTTC. Its translation: CASSLSPRGSYEQYF.